In its sample, the clone carrying this T cell receptor beta chain was seen a few times. Its antigen is not known. This entry is derived from a study of response to subunit inactivated influenza vaccine. This CDR3 comprises 19 residues. General study findings and limits: Authors suggested that a seasonal influenza vaccination recruits few new T cells each time.

MiXCR, applied by TCRdb to the RT-PCR reads, yields one record per CDR3 protein. This sample has about 180,000 distinct CDR3 sequences, with 9.2% found just once. The rearrangement links TRBV21-1 to TRBJ2-2; the D call TRBD2 from the table was never checked on the DNA. TRBV21-1 represents a pseudogene. The sequence came from a man between 50 and 59 years old who received an inactivated influenza vaccine. The source material was non-naive T cells sorted from PBMCs, sampled on the day of vaccination. CDR3 in DNA: TGTGCCAGCAGCAAAGACCGGGGACTAGCGGGAGTAAGGGACGGGGAGCTGTTTTTT. Residues: CASSKDRGLAGVRDGELFF.